The next 22 T cell receptor beta chains were all read from a single sample in a study of blood T cell repertoires in COVID-19. Using immunoSEQ multiplex PCR, the repertoire was profiled, and TCRdb retains in-frame clones only, with some absent. The table has hundreds of thousands of clones, more than 75% seen once. The sequencing input was peripheral blood. These receptors were obtained from a man aged 45-65 years with acute or convalescent COVID-19.

V usage is TRBV5-8 and J usage is TRBJ2-7, with D hard to call. CDR1 is SGHTS, CDR2 YDEGEE, per germline. The CDR3 covers 14 residues. V was shortened by 0 bases and J by 4 bases, with 11 bases between the two germline ends. This CDR3 is CASSLAGVAYEQYF. In nucleotides, the CDR3 is TGTGCCAGCAGCTTGGCAGGCGTGGCGTACGAGCAGTACTTC.

The J gene is TRBJ1-4, the V gene TRBV5-1, with a tentative D call TRBD1 (6 bases). With 4 bases removed from V and 3 bases from J, the gap between germline ends came to 13 bases. CDR3 size: 15 residues. The germline CDR1 and CDR2 sequences are SGHRS and YFSETQ. The CDR3 is CASSPTGMANEKLFF. DNA for the CDR3: TGCGCCAGCAGCCCGACAGGCATGGCTAATGAAAAACTGTTTTTT. Full variable domain (outside the CDR3, taken from reference TRBV5-1 and TRBJ1-4): KAGVTQTPRYLIKTRGQQVTLSCSPISGHRSVSWYQQTPGQGLQFLFEYFSETQRNKGNFPGRFSGRQFSNSRSEMNVSTLELGDSALYLCASSPTGMANEKLFFGSGTQLSVL.

CDR3 loop: CASMLRDSHTDTQYF. Written as DNA, the CDR3 is TGTGCCAGCATGCTTCGGGACAGCCACACAGATACGCAGTATTTT. The chain uses TRBV7-8 and TRBJ2-3; TRBD1 agrees at 7 bases. V was clipped by 7 bases and J by 2 bases; unmatched bases: 9. Germline CDR1 and CDR2: SGHVS and FQNEAQ. This CDR3 region has 15 residues. The full variable domain, its missing parts supplied by reference TRBV7-8 and TRBJ2-3, is GAGVSQSPRYKVAKRGQDVALRCDPISGHVSLFWYQQALGQGPEFLTYFQNEAQLDKSGLPSDRFFAERPEGSVSTLKIQRTQQEDSAVYLCASMLRDSHTDTQYFGPGTRLTVL.

The sample holds one count of this clone. The chain is built from TRBV24-1 and TRBJ2-1; 8 positions match TRBD2. The length of the CDR3 is 13 residues. The J segment lost 9 bases and the V segment lost 5 bases, leaving 5 bases of the junction unmatched. CDR1 is KGHDR and CDR2 is SFDVKD in the germline V gene. The CDR3 region has the DNA TGTGCCACCAGTGCGGGGGGGCGGGGTGAGCAGTTCTTC. This gives the protein CATSAGGRGEQFF.

The CDR3 here is CASSQTRGNQPQHF. The DNA of the CDR3 is TGCGCCAGCAGCCAAACGCGGGGCAATCAGCCCCAGCATTTT. V is TRBV4-1 and J is TRBJ1-5, with D unclear. This CDR3 spans 14 amino acids. CDR1 is MGHRA and CDR2 is YSYEKL in the germline V gene. V lost 2 bases and J lost 2, with 7 bases in between.

The V and J genes are TRBV7-9 and TRBJ1-1; D gene uncertain. The CDR3 consists of 14 residues. Germline V gene data show CDR1 as SEHNR and CDR2 as FQNEAQ (reference sequence). V gave up 2 bases and J gave up 0 bases, with 7 bases separating them. CDR3 bases: TGTGCCAGCAGCTTACACGGTATGAACACTGAAGCTTTCTTT. It specifies CASSLHGMNTEAFF. The full variable domain, its missing parts supplied by reference TRBV7-9 and TRBJ1-1, is DTGVSQNPRHKITKRGQNVTFRCDPISEHNRLYWYRQTLGQGPEFLTYFQNEAQLEKSRLLSDRFSAERPKGSFSTLEIQRTEQGDSAMYLCASSLHGMNTEAFFGQGTRLTVV.

The chain combines TRBV5-1 with TRBJ1-2; weak D call: TRBD1 (5 bases). This CDR3 is built from 15 residues. CDR1 is SGHRS and CDR2 is YFSETQ in the germline V gene. Trimming cost V 5 bases and J 3 bases, with 17 bases left between them. CDR3 in amino acids: CASRSSVGGDYGYTF. The CDR3 DNA follows: TGCGCCAGCAGGTCATCGGTCGGGGGTGACTATGGCTACACCTTC.

The chain carries TRBV5-4 and TRBJ2-3, with 14 bases lining up with TRBD2. Germline CDR1 SGHNT, CDR2 YYREEE (reference sequence). V dropped 3 bases and J dropped 4; count of bases not matched to a gene: 4. The CDR3 totals 16 residues. CDR3 loop: CASSSGLAGASDTQYF. DNA for the CDR3: TGTGCCAGCAGCTCGGGACTAGCGGGGGCCTCAGATACGCAGTATTTT. Full variable domain (remainder filled in from reference TRBV5-4 and TRBJ2-3): ETGVTQSPTHLIKTRGQQVTLRCSSQSGHNTVSWYQQALGQGPQFIFQYYREEENGRGNFPPRFSGLQFPNYSSELNVNALELDDSALYLCASSSGLAGASDTQYFGPGTRLTVL.

The V call is TRBV6-5, the J call TRBJ1-5, with D hard to call. There are 13 residues in the CDR3. V was trimmed by 6 bases and J by 0 bases, leaving 6 bases between them. The V gene's germline CDR1 is MNHEY and CDR2 SVGAGI. For the CDR3, the DNA is TGTGCCAGCAGCGACTATAGCAATCAGCCCCAGCATTTT. The encoded protein is CASSDYSNQPQHF.

This chain uses TRBV19 with TRBJ2-5, with TRBD2 identical over 15 bases. CDR1 and CDR2 from the germline V gene are LNHDA and SQIVND (reference sequence). There are 18 residues in the CDR3. The junction had 6 bases not matched to a gene; V was cut back by 3 bases and J by 1 base. CDR3 DNA sequence: TGTGCCAGTAGTATCGGGACTAGCGGGGGGCCGCTCCAAGAGACCCAGTACTTC. Protein: CASSIGTSGGPLQETQYF.

The chain couples TRBV7-3 to TRBJ2-1; 7 bases line up with TRBD2. Losses at the gene ends were 8 bases for V and 2 bases for J; bases not matched to a gene: 3. CDR1 and CDR2 (germline): SGHTA, FQGTGA. The CDR3 contains 13 residues. CDR3 DNA sequence: TGTGCCAGCTCGGCGGGGGCCTACAATGAGCAGTTCTTC. It is translated as CASSAGAYNEQFF.

The chain is built from TRBV11-3 and TRBJ2-1; 7 bases agree with TRBD2. The germline CDR1 and CDR2 sequences are SGHNT and YENEEA. The CDR3 totals 13 residues. V shed 4 bases and J 9 bases; nucleotides not matched to a gene: 6. The CDR3 loop reads CASSSRSGGEQFF. CDR3 nucleotide sequence: TGTGCCAGCAGCTCCCGGTCGGGGGGTGAGCAGTTCTTC. Full variable domain (rest looked up from reference TRBV11-3 and TRBJ2-1): EAGVVQSPRYKIIEKKQPVAFWCNPISGHNTLYWYLQNLGQGPELLIRYENEEAVDDSQLPKDRFSAERLKGVDSTLKIQPAELGDSAVYLCASSSRSGGEQFFGPGTRLTVL.

The CDR3 region is CASNRDRETDGYTF. The CDR3 DNA sequence: TGCGCCAGCAACCGGGACAGGGAGACGGATGGCTACACCTTC. The chain couples TRBV5-1 to TRBJ1-2; TRBD1 aligns across 9 bases. This CDR3 comprises 14 residues. Germline loops: CDR1 SGHRS, CDR2 YFSETQ. V lost 6 bases, J lost 6 bases, and 9 bases stayed unmatched.

The chain joins TRBV12-5 to TRBJ2-1; TRBD2 agrees at 13 bases. Losses at the gene ends were 1 base for V and 8 bases for J; bases not matched to a gene: 2. The germline V gene encodes CDR1 LGHNT and CDR2 FRNRAP. CDR3 size: 15 residues. The CDR3: CASGLDGLAGDEQFF. CDR3 coding DNA: TGTGCTAGTGGTTTGGACGGACTAGCGGGGGATGAGCAGTTCTTC.

The chain recombines TRBV9 with TRBJ2-2; 8 bases fit TRBD2. Germline trimming cut 1 base from V and 8 bases from J; bases unmatched to any gene: 10. The CDR3 is made up of 16 amino acids. Germline-derived CDR1 and CDR2 are SGDLS and YYNGEE. The CDR3 DNA follows: TGTGCCAGCAGCGTACAGCGGGGGCCTTCTCTTGGGGAGCTGTTTTTT. Protein: CASSVQRGPSLGELFF.

This clone is a singleton in its sample. CDR3 amino acids: CASSSTNYGYTF. CDR3 bases: TGCGCCAGCAGCTCCACAAACTATGGCTACACCTTC. The genes are TRBV5-1 and TRBJ1-2; D gene ambiguous. V dropped 3 bases and J dropped 2 bases, with 5 bases sitting between them. Germline loops: CDR1 SGHRS, CDR2 YFSETQ. This CDR3 comprises 12 residues.

The CDR3 protein is CASSGTYLDGDTQYF. DNA of the CDR3: TGTGCCAGCAGCGGGACTTATTTAGACGGAGATACGCAGTATTTT. The V and J genes are TRBV9 and TRBJ2-3; tentative D call: TRBD2 (5 bases). Trimming removed 3 bases from V and 5 bases from J, with 16 bases in between. CDR3 length: 15 residues. The V gene's germline CDR1 is SGDLS and CDR2 YYNGEE.

The genes are TRBV25-1 and TRBJ1-2; D not resolved. CDR1 and CDR2 (germline): MGHDK, SYGVNS. This CDR3 has 15 amino acids. V shed 3 bases and J shed 5 bases, with 16 bases lying between them. In DNA form, the CDR3 reads TGTGCCAGCAGTGACTACCGGGGAGGCGGTTATGGCTACACCTTC. Its translation: CASSDYRGGGYGYTF.

The gene calls are TRBV9 and TRBJ1-1; TRBD1 is a possible D gene (5 bases). Trimming removed 0 bases from V and 1 base from J, with 7 bases in between. The length of the CDR3 is 14 residues. CDR1 and CDR2 from the germline V gene are SGDLS and YYNGEE. The CDR3 DNA sequence: TGTGCCAGCAGCGTAGGACAGAGGAACACTGAAGCTTTCTTT. It codes for CASSVGQRNTEAFF.

V gene TRBV18 combines with J gene TRBJ2-7, with 12 bases fitting TRBD1. Per the germline V gene, CDR1 is KGHSH and CDR2 is LQKENI. Germline trimming cut 6 bases from V and 5 bases from J; bases unmatched to any gene: 5. The CDR3 contains 14 residues. Written as DNA, the CDR3 is TGTGCCAGCTCGCAGGGGACAGGGGGCAACGAGCAGTACTTC. Translation: CASSQGTGGNEQYF.

The chain couples TRBV11-2 to TRBJ1-2, with a tentative D call TRBD1 (6 bases). The germline V gene encodes CDR1 SGHAT and CDR2 FQNNGV. This CDR3 is built from 13 residues. Trimming took 5 bases from V and 8 from J, leaving 15 bases between them. The CDR3 region is CASSPQGLPGYTF. CDR3 sequence (DNA): TGTGCCAGCAGCCCACAGGGCCTGCCCGGCTACACCTTC.

This clone was seen once. The rearrangement links TRBV28 to TRBJ2-1; D call uncertain. The CDR3 runs 11 residues. Germline CDR1 reads MDHEN; CDR2 reads SYDVKM. V gave up 10 bases and J gave up 1 base, with 5 bases separating them. The CDR3 loop reads CATLSYNEQFF. The CDR3 coding sequence is TGTGCCACCCTATCCTACAATGAGCAGTTCTTC.